This TCR beta chain was recorded in a study of T cells after yellow fever vaccination. Study overall: For low cell numbers, libraries were made with SMART-Seq v4 Ultra Low Input.

General observations from the study: In post-booster samples, most primary-vaccination clones reappeared (about 95% CD4, approximately 91% CD8).

This clonotype was recorded a few times. Its cognate antigen is unknown. Trimming removed 1 base at V and 3 bases at J, with 13 bases between. This CDR3 spans 15 amino acids. Germline lookup yields CDR1 SGHTA and CDR2 FQGNSA. TCRdb re-called the 5' RACE reads through MiXCR, storing one row per CDR3 protein. The profile covers 300,000 to 350,000 distinct CDR3 sequences, with approximately 3.9% appearing a single time and approximately 24% taken by the ten largest. This receptor was identified in a man aged 18 to 35 who received the YFV17D yellow fever vaccine. The sample consisted of PBMCs, taken 5 days after the yellow fever booster vaccination. The chain uses TRBV7-2 and TRBJ2-7; D possibly corresponds to TRBD2 (5 bases). This CDR3 reads CASSLGDLRGYEQYF. CDR3 coding DNA: TGTGCCAGCAGCTTAGGGGATCTACGGGGCTACGAGCAGTACTTC.